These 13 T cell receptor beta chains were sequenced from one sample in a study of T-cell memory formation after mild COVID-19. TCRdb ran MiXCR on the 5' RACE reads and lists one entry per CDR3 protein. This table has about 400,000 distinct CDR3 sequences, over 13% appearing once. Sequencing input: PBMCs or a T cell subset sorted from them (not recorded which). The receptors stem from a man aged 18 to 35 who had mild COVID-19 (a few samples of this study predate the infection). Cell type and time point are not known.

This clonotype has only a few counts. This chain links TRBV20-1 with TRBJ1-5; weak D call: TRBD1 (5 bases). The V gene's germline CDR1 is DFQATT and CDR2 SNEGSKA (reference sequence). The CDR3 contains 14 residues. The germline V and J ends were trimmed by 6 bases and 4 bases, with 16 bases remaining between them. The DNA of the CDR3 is TGCAGTGCCAAACGACAGCCAGGGAATCAGCCCCAGCATTTT. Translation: CSAKRQPGNQPQHF.

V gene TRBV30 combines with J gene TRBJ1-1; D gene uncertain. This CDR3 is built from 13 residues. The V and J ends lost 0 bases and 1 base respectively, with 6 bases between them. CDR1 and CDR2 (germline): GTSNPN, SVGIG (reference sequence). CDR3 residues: CAWSVDWNTEAFF. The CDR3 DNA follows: TGTGCCTGGAGTGTGGACTGGAACACTGAAGCTTTCTTT.

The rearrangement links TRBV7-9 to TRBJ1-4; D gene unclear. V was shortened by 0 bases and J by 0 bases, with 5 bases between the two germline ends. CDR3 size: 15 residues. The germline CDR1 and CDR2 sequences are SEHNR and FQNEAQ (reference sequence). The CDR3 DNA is TGTGCCAGCAGCTTAGCATTCGCAACTAATGAAAAACTGTTTTTT. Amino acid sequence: CASSLAFATNEKLFF.

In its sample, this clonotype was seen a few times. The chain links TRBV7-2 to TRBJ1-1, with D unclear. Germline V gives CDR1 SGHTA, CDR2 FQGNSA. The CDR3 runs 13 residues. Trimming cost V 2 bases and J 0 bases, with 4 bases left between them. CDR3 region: CASSLMMNTEAFF. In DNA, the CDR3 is TGTGCCAGCAGCTTAATGATGAACACTGAAGCTTTCTTT. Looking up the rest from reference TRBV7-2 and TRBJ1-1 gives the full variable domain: GAGVSQSPSNKVTEKGKDVELRCDPISGHTALYWYRQSLGQGLEFLIYFQGNSAPDKSGLPSDRFSAERTGGSVSTLTIQRTQQEDSAVYLCASSLMMNTEAFFGQGTRLTVV.

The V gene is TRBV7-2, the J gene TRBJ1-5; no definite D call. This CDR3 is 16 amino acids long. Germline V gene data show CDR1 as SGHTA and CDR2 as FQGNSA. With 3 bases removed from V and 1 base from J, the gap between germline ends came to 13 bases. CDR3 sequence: CASSLRSVRSNQPQHF. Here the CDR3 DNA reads TGTGCCAGCAGCTTGAGGTCCGTCCGGAGCAATCAGCCCCAGCATTTT.

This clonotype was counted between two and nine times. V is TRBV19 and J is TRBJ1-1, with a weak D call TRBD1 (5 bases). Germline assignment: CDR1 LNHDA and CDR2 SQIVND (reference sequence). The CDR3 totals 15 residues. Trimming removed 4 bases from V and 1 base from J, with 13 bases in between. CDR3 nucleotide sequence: TGTGCCAGTAGTACGTTCGGGACGCCGAACACTGAAGCTTTCTTT. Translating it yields CASSTFGTPNTEAFF.

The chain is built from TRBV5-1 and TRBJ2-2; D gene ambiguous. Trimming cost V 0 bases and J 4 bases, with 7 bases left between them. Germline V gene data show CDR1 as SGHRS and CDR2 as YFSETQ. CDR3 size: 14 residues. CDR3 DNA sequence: TGCGCCAGCAGCTTGGCCTCGAGCACCGGGGAGCTGTTTTTT. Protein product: CASSLASSTGELFF.

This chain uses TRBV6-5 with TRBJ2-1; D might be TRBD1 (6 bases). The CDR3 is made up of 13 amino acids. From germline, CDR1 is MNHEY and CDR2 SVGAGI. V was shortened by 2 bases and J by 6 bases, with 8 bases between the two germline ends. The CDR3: CASSYQGINEQFF. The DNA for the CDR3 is TGTGCCAGCAGTTACCAGGGGATCAATGAGCAGTTCTTC.

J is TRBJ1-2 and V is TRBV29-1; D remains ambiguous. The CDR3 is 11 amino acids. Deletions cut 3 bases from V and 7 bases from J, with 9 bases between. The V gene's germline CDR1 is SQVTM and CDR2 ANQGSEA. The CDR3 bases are TGCAGCGTTGACAGTGATCCTGGCTACACCTTC. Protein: CSVDSDPGYTF.

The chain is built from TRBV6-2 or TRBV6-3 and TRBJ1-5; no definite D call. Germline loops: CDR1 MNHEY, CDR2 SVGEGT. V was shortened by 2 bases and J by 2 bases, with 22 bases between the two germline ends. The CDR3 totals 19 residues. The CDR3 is CASSYERKFTNRGNQPQHF. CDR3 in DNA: TGTGCCAGCAGTTACGAGAGGAAGTTTACCAATAGGGGCAATCAGCCCCAGCATTTT.

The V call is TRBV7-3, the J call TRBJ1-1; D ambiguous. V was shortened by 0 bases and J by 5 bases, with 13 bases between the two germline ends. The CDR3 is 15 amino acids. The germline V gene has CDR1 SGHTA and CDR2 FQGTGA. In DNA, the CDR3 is TGTGCCAGCAGCTTAACGGCGGTAGGAGGAACTGAAGCTTTCTTT. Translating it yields CASSLTAVGGTEAFF.

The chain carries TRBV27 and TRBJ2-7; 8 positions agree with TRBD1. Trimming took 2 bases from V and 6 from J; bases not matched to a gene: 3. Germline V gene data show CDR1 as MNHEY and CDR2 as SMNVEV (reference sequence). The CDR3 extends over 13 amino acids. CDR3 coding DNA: TGTGCCAGCAGTTTACGGACAGGGTTCGAGCAGTACGTC. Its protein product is CASSLRTGFEQYV.

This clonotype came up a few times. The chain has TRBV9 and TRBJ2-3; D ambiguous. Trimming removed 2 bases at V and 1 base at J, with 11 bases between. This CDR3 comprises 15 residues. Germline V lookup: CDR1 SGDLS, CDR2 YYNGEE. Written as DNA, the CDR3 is TGTGCCAGCAGCGTCCTAAAGAGTGGCACAGATACGCAGTATTTT. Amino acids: CASSVLKSGTDTQYF.